This TCR beta chain comes out of a study of Ad26.COV2.S vaccination and SARS-CoV-2 variants. Study-level information: In the study, Ad26.COV2.S was injected intramuscularly once, or twice 56 days apart.

Sample treatment: around 19 received Ad26.COV2.S at low or high dose, single or two shots; about 5 received placebo; per-sample allocation not given. Sampling occurred on day 63 after the first vaccine or placebo injection. Immunization relied on an Ad26 vector, which expressed Wuhan-strain SARS-CoV-2 spike. Using immunoSEQ multiplex PCR, the repertoire was profiled, and TCRdb retains in-frame clones only, with some absent. The table has around 250,000 clones, roughly 89% seen once; the top ten hold just under 3%. The V end lost 4 bases, the J end lost 0 bases, and 10 bases lay between the germline ends. Per the germline V gene, CDR1 is SGHDT and CDR2 is YYEEEE. The CDR3 is made up of 14 amino acids. As regards this clone: Its target is unknown.

Study-wide results and limits: Recipients of vaccine and of placebo showed similar breadth of their non-spike TCR repertoires. It was vaccine recipients, not placebo recipients, who had the higher spike-specific TCR breadth.

The rearrangement joins TRBV5-6 to TRBJ1-1, with a tentative D call TRBD1 (6 bases). Material: peripheral blood, obtained in a trial of Ad26.COV2.S vaccine versus placebo. This clonotype was obtained from a person between 18 and 60 years old who received the Ad26.COV2.S COVID-19 vaccine or a placebo. The CDR3 bases are TGTGCCAGCAGCCCGACAGGACTGAACACTGAAGCTTTCTTT. Protein sequence: CASSPTGLNTEAFF.